The 8 T cell receptor beta chains listed next were all sequenced from one sample in a study of type 1 regulatory T cells. TCRdb re-derived calls from the reads in MiXCR, one entry per CDR3 protein. The sample lists under 30,000 distinct CDR3 sequences, over 40% occurring once. Their cognate antigens are unknown. Sample: cultured T cells, either the whole culture or a sorted T cell fraction (not recorded which). These TCRs come from a human donor in good health.

This clonotype was detected once. V is TRBV28 and J is TRBJ1-3; TRBD1 is a possible D gene (6 bases). The germline V and J ends were trimmed by 4 bases and 7 bases, with 11 bases remaining between them. The CDR3 is 13 amino acids. CDR1 and CDR2 from the germline V gene are MDHEN and SYDVKM. DNA of the CDR3: TGTGCCAGCAGTTCATCAGGGGTGAACACCATATATTTT. Its protein is CASSSSGVNTIYF. Looking up the rest from reference TRBV28 and TRBJ1-3 gives the full variable domain: DVKVTQSSRYLVKRTGEKVFLECVQDMDHENMFWYRQDPGLGLRLIYFSYDVKMKEKGDIPEGYSVSREKKERFSLILESASTNQTSMYLCASSSSGVNTIYFGEGSWLTVV.

This clonotype showed up just once. The genes are TRBV19 and TRBJ2-7, with unresolved D. The CDR3 covers 12 residues. Germline values: CDR1 LNHDA, CDR2 SQIVND (reference sequence). V was shortened by 3 bases and J by 4 bases, with 7 bases between the two germline ends. The CDR3, as DNA: TGTGCCAGTAGTATCGGCGGATACGAGCAGTACTTC. It codes for CASSIGGYEQYF.

Worth noting for this clonotype: Sequence at one end of the junction differs from germline and may be a read error. The J gene is TRBJ1-2, the V gene TRBV5-1, with D maybe TRBD1 (6 bases). Per germline, CDR1 SGHRS and CDR2 YFSETQ. The CDR3 covers 14 residues. For the CDR3, the DNA is TGCGCCAGCAGCCCGGACGCAGGGGACTATGGCTACATCTTC. Translation gives CASSPDAGDYGYIF.

This rearrangement joins TRBV7-9 to TRBJ2-7; 8 bases fit TRBD2. Losses at the gene ends were 8 bases for V and 2 bases for J; bases not matched to a gene: 2. The germline gives CDR1 SEHNR, CDR2 FQNEAQ (reference sequence). This CDR3 spans 12 amino acids. The CDR3 region is CASERGPYEQYF. CDR3 sequence (DNA): TGTGCCAGCGAGCGGGGGCCCTACGAGCAGTACTTC.

This clonotype was observed a few times. The CDR3 bases are TGTGCCAGCAGCCAAGCCTTATTTCCCATTAATGAAAAACTGTTTTTT. It specifies CASSQALFPINEKLFF. The chain links TRBV4-2 to TRBJ1-4; D remains ambiguous. The CDR3 has 16 residues. Trimming removed 1 base from V and 4 bases from J, with 13 bases in between. Germline V gives CDR1 LGHNA, CDR2 YNFKEQ.

In its sample, this clonotype is medium-sized. The V call is TRBV7-2, the J call TRBJ1-1; D remains ambiguous. The V and J ends lost 3 bases and 0 bases respectively, with 5 bases between them. CDR3 length equals 13 residues. Germline V lookup: CDR1 SGHTA, CDR2 FQGNSA. The CDR3 sequence: CASSLPVNTEAFF. In DNA, the CDR3 is TGTGCCAGCAGCTTGCCTGTGAACACTGAAGCTTTCTTT.

Many counts were recorded for this clonotype. The chain has TRBV10-1 and TRBJ2-1, with TRBD2 matching over 8 bases. CDR3 size: 15 residues. Trimming took 3 bases from V and 2 from J; bases not matched to a gene: 3. Per germline, CDR1 WNHNN and CDR2 SYGVQD (reference sequence). CDR3 residues: CASSDGLAAYNEQFF. DNA of the CDR3: TGCGCCAGCAGTGACGGACTAGCCGCCTACAATGAGCAGTTCTTC.

The count of this clonotype is one. This chain links TRBV18 with TRBJ2-3; TRBD1 matches 7 bases. This CDR3 comprises 15 residues. Germline loops: CDR1 KGHSH, CDR2 LQKENI. V gave up 4 bases and J gave up 0 bases; unmatched junction bases: 4. The CDR3 sequence is CASSRDSLSTDTQYF. CDR3 nucleotides: TGTGCCAGCTCACGGGACAGCCTTAGCACAGATACGCAGTATTTT.